These 21 T cell receptor beta chains came from one sample sequenced in a study of identical twins. MiXCR, run by TCRdb on the 5' RACE reads, gives a single entry per CDR3 protein. Among roughly 630,000 distinct CDR3 sequences, roughly 7.1% were seen once, and the ten largest hold 1.5% to 2%. This sample also belongs to another study, concerning yellow fever vaccine responses in identical twins.

The sample was PBMCs. These TCRs come from a woman younger than 35 in good health.

The rearrangement joins TRBV7-9 to TRBJ1-2; 9 nucleotides agree with TRBD1. CDR1 and CDR2 from the germline V gene are SEHNR and FQNEAQ (reference sequence). The V segment lost 5 bases and the J segment 1 base; nucleotides outside the gene matches: 8. The CDR3 spans 16 residues. For the CDR3, the DNA is TGTGCCAGCAGCCCACCCGGGACAGGGCATAACTATGGCTACACCTTC. Its translation: CASSPPGTGHNYGYTF. The whole variable domain, remainder taken from reference TRBV7-9 and TRBJ1-2, is DTGVSQNPRHKITKRGQNVTFRCDPISEHNRLYWYRQTLGQGPEFLTYFQNEAQLEKSRLLSDRFSAERPKGSFSTLEIQRTEQGDSAMYLCASSPPGTGHNYGYTFGSGTRLTVV.

This clonotype was seen more than once but under ten times. The DNA of the CDR3 is TGTGCCAGCAGCCCCCCAGGCACGGTTGTCTTGTTACATACCTTC. This sequence encodes CASSPPGTVVLLHTF. V is TRBV7-2 and J is TRBJ1-2, with D unresolved. Germline-derived CDR1 and CDR2 are SGHTA and FQGNSA. The CDR3 has 15 amino acids. Deletions cut 5 bases from V and 14 bases from J, with 27 bases between.

This clonotype came up a few times. CDR3 nucleotide sequence: TGTGCCAGCAGCTTAACCCTAGCGGGAGTGGTGTGGGTTGAGCAGTTCTTC. Its translation is CASSLTLAGVVWVEQFF. The rearrangement links TRBV7-8 to TRBJ2-1; 10 nucleotides line up with TRBD2. J was trimmed by 9 bases and V by 2 bases; bases with no gene match: 13. CDR1 and CDR2 (germline): SGHVS, FQNEAQ. The CDR3 is 17 residues long.

The chain is built from TRBV6-1 and TRBJ2-1; D may match TRBD1 or TRBD2 (6 bases each). Trimming stripped 7 bases from V and 10 bases from J, with 14 bases between. The length of the CDR3 is 12 residues. The germline CDR1 and CDR2 sequences are MNHNS and SASEGT. The DNA for the CDR3 is TGTGCCAGCAACAAAGGGGGGCTCGAGCAGTTCTTC. This encodes CASNKGGLEQFF.

The chain carries TRBV7-6 and TRBJ2-5; D call uncertain. Germline V gives CDR1 SGHVS, CDR2 FNYEAQ. This CDR3 has 16 amino acids. The V and J ends lost 1 base and 1 base respectively, with 13 bases between them. CDR3 amino acids: CASSLVGSGFQETQYF. The CDR3 nucleotides are TGTGCCAGCAGCTTAGTTGGCTCTGGCTTCCAAGAGACCCAGTACTTC.

This clonotype was picked up a small number of times. This chain connects TRBV9 to TRBJ2-2; D possibly corresponds to TRBD1 (5 bases). Germline values: CDR1 SGDLS, CDR2 YYNGEE. The CDR3 length is 14 residues. Deletions cut 0 bases from V and 4 bases from J, with 7 bases between. Here the CDR3 reads CASSVGQSTGELFF. As DNA, the CDR3 is TGTGCCAGCAGCGTAGGACAGTCCACCGGGGAGCTGTTTTTT.

This clonotype has just a few counts. The chain links TRBV12-3 or TRBV12-4 to TRBJ2-2, with D perhaps TRBD2 (5 bases). Trimming left V 4 bases short and J 1 base short, with 10 bases between. The CDR3 covers 15 residues. CDR3 bases: TGTGCCAGCAGTTCGGGGATGGTGAACACCGGGGAGCTGTTTTTT. Translated, it gives CASSSGMVNTGELFF.

In its sample, this clonotype was seen many times. The chain employs TRBV12-3 or TRBV12-4 and TRBJ2-3, with D perhaps TRBD1 or TRBD2 (6 bases each). The CDR3 is 13 residues long. The germline V and J ends were trimmed by 8 bases and 4 bases, with 13 bases remaining between them. This CDR3 is CASGGLRPDTQYF. DNA for the CDR3: TGTGCCAGCGGGGGGCTTAGGCCAGATACGCAGTATTTT.

This clonotype was counted only a few times. J is TRBJ2-1 and V is TRBV12-3 or TRBV12-4; D remains ambiguous. Trimming stripped 2 bases from V and 5 bases from J, with 16 bases between. This CDR3 comprises 16 residues. DNA for the CDR3: TGTGCCAGCAGTTTATACCCTGACTCCTCAGACAATGAGCAGTTCTTC. Its protein is CASSLYPDSSDNEQFF.

In this sample, this clonotype turned up a few times. The V gene is TRBV4-1, the J gene TRBJ2-1; D unclear. Germline assignment: CDR1 MGHRA and CDR2 YSYEKL. The germline V and J ends were trimmed by 0 bases and 4 bases, with 13 bases remaining between them. This CDR3 is 16 amino acids long. The CDR3 protein is CASSQDKEARYNEQFF. CDR3 nucleotides: TGCGCCAGCAGCCAAGATAAGGAAGCCAGGTACAATGAGCAGTTCTTC.

This clonotype was recorded at least ten times. The rearrangement links TRBV19 to TRBJ2-1; 10 bases agree with TRBD2. V lost 2 bases and J lost 4; bases outside the gene matches: 8. The CDR3 is 17 amino acids. Looked up from germline, CDR1 is LNHDA and CDR2 is SQIVND (reference sequence). The CDR3: CASSIRSSGSSYNEQFF. CDR3 DNA: TGTGCCAGTAGTATACGCTCTAGCGGGAGTTCTTACAATGAGCAGTTCTTC.

This clonotype was seen repeatedly, ten times or more. The chain carries TRBV11-1 and TRBJ2-3; 13 nucleotides match TRBD2. CDR1 is SGHAT and CDR2 is FQDESV in the germline V gene (reference sequence). Germline trimming cut 5 bases from V and 3 bases from J; bases unmatched to any gene: 11. The CDR3 consists of 18 residues. CDR3 sequence reads: CASSPDRTSGGPTDTQYF. The CDR3, as DNA: TGTGCCAGCAGCCCAGACAGGACTAGCGGGGGTCCGACAGATACGCAGTATTTT.

V is TRBV12-3 or TRBV12-4 and J is TRBJ2-7, with D unclear. The ends were cut back, 5 bases at V and 7 bases at J, with 21 bases in the middle. This CDR3 region has 15 residues. The chain's CDR3 is CASSQKTPLLREQYF. CDR3 bases: TGTGCCAGCAGTCAGAAGACCCCCCTTCTACGAGAGCAGTACTTC.

This clonotype was detected only a few times. The DNA for the CDR3 is TGCAGTGCTGATAGACTAGCGGGTACCGGGGAGCTGTTTTTT. Translation gives CSADRLAGTGELFF. The chain has TRBV20-1 and TRBJ2-2; 10 nucleotides agree with TRBD2. This CDR3 contains 14 residues. Germline V gene data show CDR1 as DFQATT and CDR2 as SNEGSKA (reference sequence). J gave up 5 bases and V 5 bases, and 5 bases lay outside the gene matches.

This chain links TRBV15 with TRBJ2-6; 7 bases match TRBD1. Germline assignment: CDR1 LNHNV and CDR2 YYDKDF (reference sequence). J was trimmed by 1 base and V by 2 bases; bases with no gene match: 2. CDR3 size: 16 residues. Written as DNA, the CDR3 is TGTGCCACCAGCAGAAGACAGGGTTCTGGGGCCAACGTCCTGACTTTC. Amino acids: CATSRRQGSGANVLTF.

The V call is TRBV5-5, the J call TRBJ2-5, with D maybe TRBD1 (6 bases). Germline CDR1 is SGHKS and CDR2 is YYEKEE (reference sequence). Trimming removed 3 bases from V and 4 bases from J, with 13 bases in between. The CDR3 is 14 residues long. The CDR3 DNA sequence: TGTGCCAGCAGCTGGGCAGGGGAAGGAGAGACCCAGTACTTC. Its protein is CASSWAGEGETQYF. The variable domain in full, with the rest retrieved from reference TRBV5-5 and TRBJ2-5, is DAGVTQSPTHLIKTRGQQVTLRCSPISGHKSVSWYQQVLGQGPQFIFQYYEKEERGRGNFPDRFSARQFPNYSSELNVNALLLGDSALYLCASSWAGEGETQYFGPGTRLLVL.

There are a few counts of this clonotype. The CDR3 bases are TGTGCCATCAGACAGGGGACGTCCTACGAGCAGTACTTC. Protein: CAIRQGTSYEQYF. V and J are TRBV10-3 and TRBJ2-7; 7 nucleotides agree with TRBD1. The germline V gene encodes CDR1 ENHRY and CDR2 SYGVKD. Unmatched junction bases numbered 3, after V lost 6 bases and J lost 1 base. The CDR3 consists of 13 residues.

The V and J genes are TRBV24-1 and TRBJ2-3; D ambiguous. CDR3 size: 14 residues. Germline loops: CDR1 KGHDR, CDR2 SFDVKD. Trimming pared 6 bases from V and 0 bases from J, leaving 9 bases between. CDR3 sequence (DNA): TGTGCCACCAGTACCCAGAGGAGCACAGATACGCAGTATTTT. Its protein is CATSTQRSTDTQYF.

The chain recombines TRBV5-1 with TRBJ2-5; 10 bases agree with TRBD1. CDR3 length: 18 residues. The V segment lost 4 bases and the J segment 7 bases; nucleotides outside the gene matches: 19. Germline CDR1 is SGHRS and CDR2 is YFSETQ. CDR3 sequence: CASSADRGMRNTRGTQYF. CDR3 sequence (DNA): TGCGCCAGCAGCGCGGACAGGGGGATGAGGAATACGAGGGGGACCCAGTACTTC.

The chain combines TRBV20-1 with TRBJ2-1; 9 bases align to TRBD1. From germline, CDR1 is DFQATT and CDR2 SNEGSKA (reference sequence). The CDR3 extends over 14 amino acids. Unmatched junction bases numbered 9, after V lost 5 bases and J lost 7 bases. The CDR3 sequence: CSAPPGQGSNEQFF. For the CDR3, the DNA is TGCAGTGCTCCCCCGGGACAGGGAAGTAATGAGCAGTTCTTC.

This clonotype was picked up many times. V gene TRBV2 combines with J gene TRBJ2-5; a weak D match, TRBD2 (5 bases). Germline V CDR1 and CDR2: SNHLY, FYNNEI. The CDR3 sequence is 13 residues long. V was trimmed by 7 bases and J by 4 bases, leaving 13 bases between them. The CDR3 protein is CASKEDSIETQYF. The CDR3 region has the DNA TGTGCCAGCAAAGAGGACTCTATAGAGACCCAGTACTTC.